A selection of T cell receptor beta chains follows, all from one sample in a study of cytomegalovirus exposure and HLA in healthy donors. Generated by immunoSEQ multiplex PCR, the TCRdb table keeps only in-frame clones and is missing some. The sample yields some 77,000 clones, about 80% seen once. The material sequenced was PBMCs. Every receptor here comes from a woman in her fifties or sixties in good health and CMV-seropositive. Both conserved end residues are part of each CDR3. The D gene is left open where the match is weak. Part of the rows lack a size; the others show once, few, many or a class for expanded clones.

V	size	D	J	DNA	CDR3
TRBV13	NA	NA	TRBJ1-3	TGTGCCAGCACCTCAGGGTTAGCGTCTGGAAACACCATATATTTT	CASTSGLASGNTIYF
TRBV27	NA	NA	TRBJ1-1	TGTACCAGCAGCCCCCACATTCGAAAGAACACTGAAGCTTTCTTT	CTSSPHIRKNTEAFF
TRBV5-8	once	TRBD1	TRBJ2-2	TGTGCCAGCAGCTGGACAGGAACGAACACCGGGGAGCTGTTTTTT	CASSWTGTNTGELFF
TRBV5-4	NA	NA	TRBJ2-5	TGTGCCAGCAGCTCAGGGTTCCAAGAGACCCAGTACTTC	CASSSGFQETQYF
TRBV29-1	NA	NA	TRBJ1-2	TGCAGCGTTGAGGGGGGGCAGACAGGCTACGGCTACACCTTC	CSVEGGQTGYGYTF
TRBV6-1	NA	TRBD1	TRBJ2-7	TGTGCCAGCAGTACCCAGGGGGCTAGCTCCGAGCAGTACTTC	CASSTQGASSEQYF
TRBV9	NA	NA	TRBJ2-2	TGTGCCAGCAGGGCGACTGCCAGCGGAACCACCGGGGAGCTGTTTTTT	CASRATASGTTGELFF
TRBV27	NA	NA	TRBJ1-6	TGTGCCAGCAGCTATATACGAAATTCACCCCTCCACTTT	CASSYIRNSPLHF
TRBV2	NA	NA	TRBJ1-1	TGTGCCAGCGCCTCCGAGAGGGCACTGAACACTGAAGCTTTCTTT	CASASERALNTEAFF
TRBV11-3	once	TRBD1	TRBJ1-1	TGTGCCAGCAGCGTCCAGGGACAGATGAACACTGAAGCTTTCTTT	CASSVQGQMNTEAFF
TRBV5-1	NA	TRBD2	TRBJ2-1	TGCGCCAGCAGTCAAAGCGGGAGGGCAGGGGAGCAGTTCTTC	CASSQSGRAGEQFF
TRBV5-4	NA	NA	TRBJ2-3	TGTGCCAGCAGCTCGACAGCTAGCACAGATACGCAGTATTTT	CASSSTASTDTQYF
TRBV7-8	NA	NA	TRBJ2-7	TGTGCCAGCGGGGCCACCTTCCTCGGCGAGCAGTACTTC	CASGATFLGEQYF
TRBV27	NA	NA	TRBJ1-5	TGTGCCAGCAGTTTATTACAGGGCAATCAGCCCCAGCATTTT	CASSLLQGNQPQHF
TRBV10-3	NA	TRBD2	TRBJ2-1	TGTGCCATCACGGAGCGGGAGCGAGATGAGCAGTTCTTC	CAITERERDEQFF
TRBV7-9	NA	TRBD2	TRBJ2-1	TGTGCCAGCGACGTAGCGGGAGAACGTAACAATGAGCAGTTCTTC	CASDVAGERNNEQFF
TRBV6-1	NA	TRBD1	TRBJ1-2	TGTGCCAGCAGCCGGGACAGCTCCTATGGCTACACCTTC	CASSRDSSYGYTF
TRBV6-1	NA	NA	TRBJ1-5	TGTGCCAGCAGTGAATCACCGGAGGGTCAGCCCCAGCATTTT	CASSESPEGQPQHF
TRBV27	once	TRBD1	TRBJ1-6	TGTGCCAGCAGTTTCTCCACCGGGACAGGGGTGCGATCACCCCTCCACTTT	CASSFSTGTGVRSPLHF
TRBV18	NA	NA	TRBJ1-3	TGTGCCAGCTCACCAATGGGGAGCTCTGGAAACACCATATATTTT	CASSPMGSSGNTIYF
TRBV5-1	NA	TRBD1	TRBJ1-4	TGCGCCAGCAGCCCCGGACAGGGGGGTGAAAAACTGTTTTTT	CASSPGQGGEKLFF
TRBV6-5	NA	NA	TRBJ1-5	TGTGCCAGCAGTTACTCGAGGGGGAATCAGCCCCAGCATTTT	CASSYSRGNQPQHF
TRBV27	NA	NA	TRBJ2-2	TGTGCCAGCAGTACACGGGATTCGGGGACCGGGGAGCTGTTTTTT	CASSTRDSGTGELFF
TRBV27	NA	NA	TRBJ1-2	TGTGCCAGCAGTTTAGGAGGGTTGGCTGGCTACACCTTC	CASSLGGLAGYTF
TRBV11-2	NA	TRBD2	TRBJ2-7	TGTGCCAGCAGCTCCAGCGGGGGGGACTCCTACGAGCAGTACTTC	CASSSSGGDSYEQYF
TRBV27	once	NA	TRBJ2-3	TGTGCCAGCAGCTTGGGACACTCTCTTTCGCAGTATTTT	CASSLGHSLSQYF
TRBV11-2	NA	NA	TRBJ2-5	TGTGCCAGCAGCTTAAGGGGCTACCAAGAGACCCAGTACTTC	CASSLRGYQETQYF
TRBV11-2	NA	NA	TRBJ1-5	TGTGCCAGCAGCTTAGTCCCCTATCAGCCCCAGCATTTT	CASSLVPYQPQHF
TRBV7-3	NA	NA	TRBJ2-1	TGTGCCAGCAGCTCCCGCCCGGGAGAGGAGTTCTTC	CASSSRPGEEFF
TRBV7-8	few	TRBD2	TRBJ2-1	TGTGCCAGCAGCCTCCGGACTAGCGGGAGTCTCGATGAGCAGTTCTTC	CASSLRTSGSLDEQFF
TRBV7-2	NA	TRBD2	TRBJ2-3	TGTGCCAGCAGCTTAGGCAACAGCGGGAGGGCCTCAGGTACGCAGTATTTT	CASSLGNSGRASGTQYF
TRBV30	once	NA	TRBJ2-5	TGTGCCTGGAGCCCTCTACTTGACGGGGAGACCCAGTACTTC	CAWSPLLDGETQYF
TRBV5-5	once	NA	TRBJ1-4	TGTGCCAGCAGCTTAGCTCGGACAAGTAGGGAAAAACTGTTTTTT	CASSLARTSREKLFF
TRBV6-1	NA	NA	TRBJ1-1	TGTGCCAGCAAACGGTCCATGAACACTGAAGCTTTCTTT	CASKRSMNTEAFF
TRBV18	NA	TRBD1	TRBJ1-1	TGTGCCAGCTCACCCCGACAGGGTTACACTGAAGCTTTCTTT	CASSPRQGYTEAFF
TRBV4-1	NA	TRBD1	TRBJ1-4	TGCGCCAGCAGCCCCGGACAGGGGGCTTTTGAAAAACTGTTTTTT	CASSPGQGAFEKLFF
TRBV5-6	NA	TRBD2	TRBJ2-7	TGTGCCAGCAGCTTTTCGCTAGCGGCATACGAGCAGTACTTC	CASSFSLAAYEQYF
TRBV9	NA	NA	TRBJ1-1	TGTGCCAGCAGCCCGCGTCCGGCAGGTGAAGCTTTCTTT	CASSPRPAGEAFF
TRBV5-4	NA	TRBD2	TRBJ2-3	TGTGCCAGCAGCCCAGGCGGGACTAGCGGGAGGGATACGCAGTATTTT	CASSPGGTSGRDTQYF
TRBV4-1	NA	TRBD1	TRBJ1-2	TGCGCCAGCAGCCGGTGGACAGGGCCCCGCGAGAACTATGGCTACACCTTC	CASSRWTGPRENYGYTF
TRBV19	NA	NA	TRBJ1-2	TGTGCCAGTAGTACCTCCAACGGGTATGGCTACACCTTC	CASSTSNGYGYTF